This T cell receptor beta chain stems from a study of T cell responses to AZD1222 COVID-19 vaccine. General observations from the study: Mapped onto spike, vaccine-associated CD4 TCRs spanned it and were dominant at 160-218 and 743-854. Possibly, clonal diversity was underestimated; donors were largely white British and included more females.

As for this clone: The antigen remains undetermined.

The germline V and J ends were trimmed by 7 bases and 1 base, with 8 bases remaining between them. This CDR3 is 13 amino acids long. Profiling relied on immunoSEQ multiplex PCR, and the TCRdb table lists in-frame clones only, not all of them. The sample has about 79,000 clones, approximately 80% seen once; the top ten hold 22%. The sample consisted of peripheral blood, taken on day 0 of AZD1222 vaccination. This TCR was sampled from an adult in good health. The genes are TRBV12-3 or TRBV12-4 and TRBJ2-4, with D maybe TRBD1 (5 bases). The DNA of the CDR3 is TGTGCCAGCAAGGGGTGGGCCAAAAACATTCAGTACTTC. This encodes CASKGWAKNIQYF.